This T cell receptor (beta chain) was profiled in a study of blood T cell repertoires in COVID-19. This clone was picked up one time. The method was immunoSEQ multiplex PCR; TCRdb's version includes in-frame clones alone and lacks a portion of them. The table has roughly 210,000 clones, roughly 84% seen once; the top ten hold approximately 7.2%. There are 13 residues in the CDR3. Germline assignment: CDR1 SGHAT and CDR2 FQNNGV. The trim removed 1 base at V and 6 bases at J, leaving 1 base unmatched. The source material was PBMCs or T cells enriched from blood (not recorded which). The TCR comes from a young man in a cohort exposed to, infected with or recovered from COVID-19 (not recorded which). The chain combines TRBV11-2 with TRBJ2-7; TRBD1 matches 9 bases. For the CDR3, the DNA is TGTGCCAGCAGCTTAGGGACAGGGGCCGAGCAGTACTTC. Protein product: CASSLGTGAEQYF.